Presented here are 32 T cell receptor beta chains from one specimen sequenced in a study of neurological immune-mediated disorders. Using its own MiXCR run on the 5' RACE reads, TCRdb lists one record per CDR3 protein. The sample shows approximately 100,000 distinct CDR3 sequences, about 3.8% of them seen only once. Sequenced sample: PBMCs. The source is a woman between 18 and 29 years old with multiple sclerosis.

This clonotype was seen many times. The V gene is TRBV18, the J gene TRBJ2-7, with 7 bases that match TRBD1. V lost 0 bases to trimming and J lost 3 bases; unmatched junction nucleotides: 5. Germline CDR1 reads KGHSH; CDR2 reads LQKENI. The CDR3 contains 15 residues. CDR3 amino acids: CASSPPGTAFYEQYF. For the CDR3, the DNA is TGTGCCAGCTCACCACCCGGGACAGCCTTCTACGAGCAGTACTTC.

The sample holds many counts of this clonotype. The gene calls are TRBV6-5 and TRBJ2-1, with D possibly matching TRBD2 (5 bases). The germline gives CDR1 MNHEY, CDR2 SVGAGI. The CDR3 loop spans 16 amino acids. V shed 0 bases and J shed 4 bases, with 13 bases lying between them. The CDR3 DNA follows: TGTGCCAGCAGTTACTCGCTAGCTTTGGGTTACAATGAGCAGTTCTTC. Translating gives CASSYSLALGYNEQFF.

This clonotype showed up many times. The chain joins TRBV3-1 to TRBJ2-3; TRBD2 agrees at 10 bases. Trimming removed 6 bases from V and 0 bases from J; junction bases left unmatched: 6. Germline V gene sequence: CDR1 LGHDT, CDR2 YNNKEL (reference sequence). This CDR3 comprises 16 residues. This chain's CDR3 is CASSRKLAGSTDTQYF. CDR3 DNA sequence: TGTGCCAGCAGTCGCAAACTAGCGGGGAGCACAGATACGCAGTATTTT.

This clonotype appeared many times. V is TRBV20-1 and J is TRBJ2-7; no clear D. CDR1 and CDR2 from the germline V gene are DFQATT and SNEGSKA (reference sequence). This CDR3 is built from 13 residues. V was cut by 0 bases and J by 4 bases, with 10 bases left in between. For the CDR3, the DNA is TGCAGTGCTAGAGATGGCCCCTTATACGAGCAGTACTTC. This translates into CSARDGPLYEQYF.

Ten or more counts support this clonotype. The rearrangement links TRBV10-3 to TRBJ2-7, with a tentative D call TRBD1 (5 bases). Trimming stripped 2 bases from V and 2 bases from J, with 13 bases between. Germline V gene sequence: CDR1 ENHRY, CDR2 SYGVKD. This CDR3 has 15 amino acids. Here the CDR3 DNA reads TGTGCCATCAGTGAGGAGTGGGGCCCAACCTACGAGCAGTACTTC. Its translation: CAISEEWGPTYEQYF.

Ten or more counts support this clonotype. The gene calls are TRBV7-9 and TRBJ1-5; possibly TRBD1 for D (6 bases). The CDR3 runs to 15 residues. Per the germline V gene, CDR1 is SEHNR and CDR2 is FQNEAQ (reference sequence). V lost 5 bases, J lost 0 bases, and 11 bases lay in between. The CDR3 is CASSIGTNSNQPQHF. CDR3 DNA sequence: TGTGCCAGCAGCATCGGGACAAATAGCAATCAGCCCCAGCATTTT.

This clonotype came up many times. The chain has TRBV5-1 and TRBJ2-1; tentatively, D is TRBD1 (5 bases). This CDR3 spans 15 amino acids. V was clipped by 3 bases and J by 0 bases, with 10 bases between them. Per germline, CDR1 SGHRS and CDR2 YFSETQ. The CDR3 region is CASSSRTSSYNEQFF. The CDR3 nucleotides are TGCGCCAGCAGCTCCCGGACAAGCTCCTACAATGAGCAGTTCTTC.

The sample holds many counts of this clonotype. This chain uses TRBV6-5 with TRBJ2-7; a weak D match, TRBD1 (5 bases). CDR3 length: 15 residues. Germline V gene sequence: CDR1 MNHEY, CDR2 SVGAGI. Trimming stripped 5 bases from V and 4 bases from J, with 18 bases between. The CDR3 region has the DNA TGTGCCAGCAGTCCTAACGGTGCAGGGCGGTACGAGCAGTACTTC. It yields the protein CASSPNGAGRYEQYF.

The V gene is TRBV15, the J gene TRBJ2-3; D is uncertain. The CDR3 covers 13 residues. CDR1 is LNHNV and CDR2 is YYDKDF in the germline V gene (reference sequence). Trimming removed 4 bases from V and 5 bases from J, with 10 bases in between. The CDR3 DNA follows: TGTGCCACCAGCAAAAGAGAAGGAGATACGCAGTATTTT. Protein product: CATSKREGDTQYF.

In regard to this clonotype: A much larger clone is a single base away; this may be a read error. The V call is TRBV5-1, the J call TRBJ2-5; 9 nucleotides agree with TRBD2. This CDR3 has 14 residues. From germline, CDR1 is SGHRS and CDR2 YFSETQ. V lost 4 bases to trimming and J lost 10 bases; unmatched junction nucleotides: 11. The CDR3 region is CASSTGTSYGNQYF. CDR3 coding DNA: TGCGCCAGCAGCACCGGGACTAGCTATGGGAACCAGTACTTC.

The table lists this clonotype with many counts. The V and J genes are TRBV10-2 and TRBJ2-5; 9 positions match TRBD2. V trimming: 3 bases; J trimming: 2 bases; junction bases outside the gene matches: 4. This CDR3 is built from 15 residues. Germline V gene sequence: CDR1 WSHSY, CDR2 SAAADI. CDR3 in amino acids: CASSERLAVQETQYF. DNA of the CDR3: TGCGCCAGCAGTGAAAGACTAGCGGTTCAAGAGACCCAGTACTTC.

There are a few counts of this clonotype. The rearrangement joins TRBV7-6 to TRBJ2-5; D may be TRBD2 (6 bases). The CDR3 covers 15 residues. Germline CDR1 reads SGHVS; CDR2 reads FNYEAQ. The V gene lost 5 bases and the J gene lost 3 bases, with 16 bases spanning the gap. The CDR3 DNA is TGTGCCAGCAGCCGCGGGACTGCTCATAAAGAGACCCAGTACTTC. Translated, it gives CASSRGTAHKETQYF.

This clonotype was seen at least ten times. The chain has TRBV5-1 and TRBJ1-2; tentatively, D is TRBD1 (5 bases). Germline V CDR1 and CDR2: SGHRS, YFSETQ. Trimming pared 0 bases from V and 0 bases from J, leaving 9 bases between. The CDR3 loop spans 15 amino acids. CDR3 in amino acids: CASSLADSTNYGYTF. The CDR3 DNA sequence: TGCGCCAGCAGCTTGGCCGACAGCACTAACTATGGCTACACCTTC.

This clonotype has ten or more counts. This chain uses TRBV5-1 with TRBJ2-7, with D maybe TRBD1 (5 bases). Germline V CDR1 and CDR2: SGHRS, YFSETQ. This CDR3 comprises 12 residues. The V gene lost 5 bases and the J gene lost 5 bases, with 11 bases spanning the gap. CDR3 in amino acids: CASRRGTDEQYF. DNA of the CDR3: TGCGCCAGCAGAAGGGGTACTGACGAGCAGTACTTC.

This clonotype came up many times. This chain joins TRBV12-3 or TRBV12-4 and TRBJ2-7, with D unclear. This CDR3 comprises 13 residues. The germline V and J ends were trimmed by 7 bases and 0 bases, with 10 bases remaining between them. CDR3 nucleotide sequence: TGTGCCAGCACCCAATGGGGCTCCTACGAGCAGTACTTC. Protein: CASTQWGSYEQYF.

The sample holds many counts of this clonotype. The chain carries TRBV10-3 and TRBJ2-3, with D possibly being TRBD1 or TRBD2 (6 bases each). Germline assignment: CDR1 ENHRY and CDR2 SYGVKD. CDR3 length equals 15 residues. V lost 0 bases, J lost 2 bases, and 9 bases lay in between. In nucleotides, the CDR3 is TGTGCCATCAGTGAGTCGGGGGGCCACACAGATACGCAGTATTTT. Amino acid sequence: CAISESGGHTDTQYF.

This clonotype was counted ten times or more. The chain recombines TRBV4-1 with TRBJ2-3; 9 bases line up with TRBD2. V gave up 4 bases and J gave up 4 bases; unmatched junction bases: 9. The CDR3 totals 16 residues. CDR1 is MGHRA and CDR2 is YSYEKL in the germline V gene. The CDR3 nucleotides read TGCGCCAGCAGCCGGCAGGCGGGGGGGCGTCCAGATACGCAGTATTTT. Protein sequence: CASSRQAGGRPDTQYF.

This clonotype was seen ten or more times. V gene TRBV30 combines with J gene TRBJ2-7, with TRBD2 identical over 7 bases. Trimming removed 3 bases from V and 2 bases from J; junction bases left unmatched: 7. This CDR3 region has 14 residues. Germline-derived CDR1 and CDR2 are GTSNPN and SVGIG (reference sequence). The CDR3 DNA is TGTGCCTGGAGGAAGACTAGCCTCCCCTACGAGCAGTACTTC. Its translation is CAWRKTSLPYEQYF.

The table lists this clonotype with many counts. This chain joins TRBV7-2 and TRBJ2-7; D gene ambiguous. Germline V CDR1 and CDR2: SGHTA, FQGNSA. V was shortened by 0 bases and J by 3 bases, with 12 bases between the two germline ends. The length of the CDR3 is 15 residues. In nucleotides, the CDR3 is TGTGCCAGCAGCTTAGCAACCTTAAGTAGCTACGAGCAGTACTTC. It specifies CASSLATLSSYEQYF.

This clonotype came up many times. The CDR3 DNA follows: TGTGCCAGCAGTGAATTCACTGAAGCTTTCTTT. Translating it yields CASSEFTEAFF. This chain joins TRBV2 and TRBJ1-1; D not resolved. The germline CDR1 and CDR2 sequences are SNHLY and FYNNEI. V lost 2 bases and J lost 4, with 2 bases in between. The length of the CDR3 is 11 residues.

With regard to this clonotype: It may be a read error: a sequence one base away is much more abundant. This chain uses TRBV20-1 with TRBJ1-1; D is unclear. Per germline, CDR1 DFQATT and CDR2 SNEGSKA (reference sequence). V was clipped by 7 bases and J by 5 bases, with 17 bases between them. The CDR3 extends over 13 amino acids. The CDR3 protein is CSVLVTRGTEAFF. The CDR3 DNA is TGCAGTGTCTTAGTCACTCGAGGGACTGAAGCTTTCTTT.

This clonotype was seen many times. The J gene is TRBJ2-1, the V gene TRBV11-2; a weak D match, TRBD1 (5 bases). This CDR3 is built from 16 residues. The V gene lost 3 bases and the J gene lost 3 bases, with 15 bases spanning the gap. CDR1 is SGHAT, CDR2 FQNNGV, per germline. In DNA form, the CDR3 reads TGTGCCAGCAGCTTCTTTGGGGCAGGGAACTACAATGAGCAGTTCTTC. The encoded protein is CASSFFGAGNYNEQFF.

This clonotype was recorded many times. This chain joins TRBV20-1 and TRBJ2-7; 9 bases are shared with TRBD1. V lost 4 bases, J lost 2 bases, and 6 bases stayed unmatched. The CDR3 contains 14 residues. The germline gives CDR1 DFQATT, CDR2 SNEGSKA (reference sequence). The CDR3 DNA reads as TGCAGTGCTATTGACAGGGGGAATCCCTACGAGCAGTACTTC. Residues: CSAIDRGNPYEQYF.

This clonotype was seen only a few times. The chain's CDR3 is CSAHNLYRERGTDTQYF. The CDR3 DNA reads as TGCAGTGCTCACAATCTTTATCGGGAGAGAGGCACAGATACGCAGTATTTT. The chain combines TRBV20-1 with TRBJ2-3; D is possibly TRBD2 (6 bases). This CDR3 has 17 residues. CDR1 is DFQATT, CDR2 SNEGSKA, per germline (reference sequence). V dropped 5 bases and J dropped 1 base, with 22 bases sitting between them.

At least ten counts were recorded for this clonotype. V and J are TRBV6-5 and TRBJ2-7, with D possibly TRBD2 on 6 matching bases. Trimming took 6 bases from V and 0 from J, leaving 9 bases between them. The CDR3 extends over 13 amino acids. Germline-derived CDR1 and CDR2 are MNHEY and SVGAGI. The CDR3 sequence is CASRAGLSYEQYF. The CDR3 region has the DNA TGTGCCAGCAGGGCGGGACTCTCCTACGAGCAGTACTTC.

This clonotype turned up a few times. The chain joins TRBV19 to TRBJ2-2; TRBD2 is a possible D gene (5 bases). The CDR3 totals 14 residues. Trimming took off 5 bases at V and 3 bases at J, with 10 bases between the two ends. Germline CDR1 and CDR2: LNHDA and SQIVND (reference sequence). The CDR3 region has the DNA TGTGCCAGTAGTCGGGGTCGGGACACCGGGGAGCTGTTTTTT. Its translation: CASSRGRDTGELFF.

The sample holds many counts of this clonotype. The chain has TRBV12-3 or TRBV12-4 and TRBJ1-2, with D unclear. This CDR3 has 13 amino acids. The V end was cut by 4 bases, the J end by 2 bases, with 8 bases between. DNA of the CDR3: TGTGCCAGCAGTTCAGGAGTCAACTATGGCTACACCTTC. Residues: CASSSGVNYGYTF.

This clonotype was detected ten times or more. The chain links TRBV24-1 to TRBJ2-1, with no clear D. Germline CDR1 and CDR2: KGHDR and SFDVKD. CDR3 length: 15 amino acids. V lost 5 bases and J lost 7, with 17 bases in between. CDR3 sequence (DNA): TGTGCCACCAGTGCGGGCCAGCGAACAAGGAATGAGCAGTTCTTC. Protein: CATSAGQRTRNEQFF.

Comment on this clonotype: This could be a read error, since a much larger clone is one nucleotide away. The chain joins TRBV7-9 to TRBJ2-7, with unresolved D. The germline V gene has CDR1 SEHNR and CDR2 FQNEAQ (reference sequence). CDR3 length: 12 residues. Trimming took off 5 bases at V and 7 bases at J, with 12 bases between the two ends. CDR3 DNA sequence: TGTGCCAGCAGCCTCGAAGGCCAAGAGCAGTACTTC. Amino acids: CASSLEGQEQYF.

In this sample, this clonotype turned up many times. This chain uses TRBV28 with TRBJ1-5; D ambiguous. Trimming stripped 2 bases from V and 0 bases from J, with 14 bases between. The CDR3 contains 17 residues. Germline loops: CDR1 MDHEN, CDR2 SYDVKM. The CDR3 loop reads CASSLIGSEYSNQPQHF. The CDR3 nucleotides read TGTGCCAGCAGTTTAATTGGGTCGGAGTATAGCAATCAGCCCCAGCATTTT.

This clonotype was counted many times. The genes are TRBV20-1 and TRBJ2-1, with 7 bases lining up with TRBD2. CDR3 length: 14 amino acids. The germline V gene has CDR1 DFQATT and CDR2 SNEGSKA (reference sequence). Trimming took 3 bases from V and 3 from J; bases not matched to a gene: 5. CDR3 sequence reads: CSASKRDFYNEQFF. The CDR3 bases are TGCAGTGCTAGTAAGCGGGACTTCTACAATGAGCAGTTCTTC.

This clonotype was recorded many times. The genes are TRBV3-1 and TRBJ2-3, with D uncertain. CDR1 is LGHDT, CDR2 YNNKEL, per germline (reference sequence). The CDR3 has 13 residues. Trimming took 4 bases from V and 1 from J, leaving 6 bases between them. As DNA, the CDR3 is TGTGCCAGCAGCCGGCTCCGCACAGATACGCAGTATTTT. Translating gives CASSRLRTDTQYF.